Below, 32 T cell receptor beta chains from the same sample are listed, as sequenced in a study of blood T cells in healthy people across ages (dated by TCRdb to 2014 to 2015). Libraries were constructed by 5' RACE. Sequencing instrument: Illumina HiSeq 2500. A second PCR of about 7 to 12 cycles was performed with a sample-barcoded 5' primer and a J-beta primer mix. TCRdb cleaned the public reads at Q25 with fastp, built clones with MiXCR and kept in-frame beta chains. Entries that share a CDR3 protein sequence are merged under the most common genes and DNA. Counted in this sample were 750,000 to 950,000 distinct CDR3 sequences; approximately 32% of them appeared once. Together, the top ten hold roughly 10% of the sample. This sample was shared with a second study, whose subject was T cells of mothers and their children.

The material sequenced was blood. The receptor set was obtained from a woman in her forties in good health.

The rearrangement uses TRBV7-8 and TRBJ1-4; D is perhaps TRBD1 (6 bases). The V gene's germline CDR1 is SGHVS and CDR2 FQNEAQ. With 1 base removed from V and 5 bases from J, the gap between germline ends came to 11 bases. CDR3 length: 15 residues. The CDR3 nucleotides read TGTGCCAGCAGCTTAGAAGACAGGAGGAATGAAAAACTGTTTTTT. The encoded protein is CASSLEDRRNEKLFF.

The rearrangement uses TRBV20-1 and TRBJ2-7, with TRBD1 identical over 8 bases. The length of the CDR3 is 14 residues. The germline CDR1 and CDR2 sequences are DFQATT and SNEGSKA (reference sequence). V trimming: 3 bases; J trimming: 1 base; junction bases outside the gene matches: 5. The CDR3 DNA reads TGCAGTGCTAGCCACAACAGGGGGTCCTACGAGCAGTACTTC. It encodes CSASHNRGSYEQYF.

V gene TRBV11-2 combines with J gene TRBJ2-3; D unclear. CDR3 length: 17 amino acids. Germline V CDR1 and CDR2: SGHAT, FQNNGV. V lost 0 bases and J 3 bases, leaving 16 bases between the germline ends. The CDR3: CASSLDMTSRSTDTQYF. CDR3 DNA: TGTGCCAGCAGCTTAGATATGACGAGCCGTTCGACAGATACGCAGTATTTT.

In this sample, this clonotype turned up a few times. The chain recombines TRBV5-1 with TRBJ2-5, with a possible D match to TRBD1 (6 bases). The CDR3 spans 14 residues. The germline V and J ends were trimmed by 4 bases and 2 bases, with 12 bases remaining between them. Germline V lookup: CDR1 SGHRS, CDR2 YFSETQ. The CDR3 region is CASSLWGHQETQYF. The CDR3 nucleotides are TGCGCCAGCAGCCTCTGGGGGCATCAAGAGACCCAGTACTTC.

This chain connects TRBV12-3 or TRBV12-4 to TRBJ2-2; 10 nucleotides align to TRBD1. V shed 6 bases, J shed 5 bases, and the junction held 6 bases outside the gene matches. The CDR3 runs 15 residues. CDR3 coding DNA: TGTGCCAGCAGATTCAGACAGGGGGCTACCGGGGAGCTGTTTTTT. Its protein is CASRFRQGATGELFF.

This clonotype has only a few counts. The CDR3 here is CASSLAATLQETQYF. In nucleotides, the CDR3 is TGTGCCAGCAGCTTGGCGGCAACCCTCCAAGAGACCCAGTACTTC. This sequence joins TRBV13 and TRBJ2-5; D gene ambiguous. V was clipped by 3 bases and J by 1 base, with 12 bases between them. From germline, CDR1 is PRHDT and CDR2 FYEKMQ (reference sequence). CDR3 length: 15 amino acids.

The V and J genes are TRBV18 and TRBJ2-7; D ambiguous. V shed 6 bases and J shed 3 bases, with 15 bases lying between them. The CDR3 has 14 residues. Germline V gives CDR1 KGHSH, CDR2 LQKENI. The CDR3: CASSKTSNYYEQYF. CDR3 nucleotide sequence: TGTGCCAGCTCGAAGACAAGCAACTACTACGAGCAGTACTTC.

This sequence joins TRBV7-2 and TRBJ2-2, with 7 bases that match TRBD2. CDR3 length: 16 residues. The germline CDR1 and CDR2 sequences are SGHTA and FQGNSA. Trimming removed 2 bases from V and 3 bases from J; junction bases left unmatched: 6. The CDR3 region is CASSLPSGEDTGELFF. The CDR3 bases are TGTGCCAGCAGCTTACCCAGCGGGGAGGACACCGGGGAGCTGTTTTTT. The full variable domain, its missing parts supplied by reference TRBV7-2 and TRBJ2-2, is GAGVSQSPSNKVTEKGKDVELRCDPISGHTALYWYRQSLGQGLEFLIYFQGNSAPDKSGLPSDRFSAERTGGSVSTLTIQRTQQEDSAVYLCASSLPSGEDTGELFFGEGSRLTVL.

The chain carries TRBV20-1 and TRBJ2-7; 12 bases are shared with TRBD2. The germline V gene encodes CDR1 DFQATT and CDR2 SNEGSKA (reference sequence). Trimming at V came to 4 bases and at J to 3 bases, leaving 4 bases not matched to a gene. The CDR3 sequence is 14 residues long. The CDR3 DNA is TGCAGTGCTACTAGCGGGGGGGCGTTCTACGAGCAGTACTTC. Protein sequence: CSATSGGAFYEQYF.

The rearrangement uses TRBV7-2 and TRBJ2-1; D gene uncertain. The CDR3 is made up of 15 amino acids. CDR1 and CDR2 (germline): SGHTA, FQGNSA. Trimming shortened V by 3 bases and J by 9 bases, and 18 bases separated the two germline ends. The CDR3 bases are TGTGCCAGCAGCTTTTCGTTAGTGGGTGGAGTTGAGCAGTTCTTC. It encodes CASSFSLVGGVEQFF. The whole variable domain, remainder taken from reference TRBV7-2 and TRBJ2-1, is GAGVSQSPSNKVTEKGKDVELRCDPISGHTALYWYRQSLGQGLEFLIYFQGNSAPDKSGLPSDRFSAERTGGSVSTLTIQRTQQEDSAVYLCASSFSLVGGVEQFFGPGTRLTVL.

This clonotype has just a few counts. The V gene is TRBV7-8, the J gene TRBJ2-5; no firm D call. The length of the CDR3 is 12 residues. CDR1 SGHVS and CDR2 FQNEAQ come from the germline V gene. Trimming shortened V by 3 bases and J by 7 bases, and 9 bases separated the two germline ends. The CDR3 DNA sequence: TGTGCCAGCAGCTTGGTCCCGGGGACCCAGTACTTC. Translation gives CASSLVPGTQYF.

This chain uses TRBV7-2 with TRBJ2-4, with 11 bases aligning to TRBD1. V gave up 2 bases and J gave up 3 bases; unmatched junction bases: 6. This CDR3 comprises 17 residues. Germline assignment: CDR1 SGHTA and CDR2 FQGNSA. The CDR3 DNA reads TGTGCCAGCAGCTTACCCCTGGGACAGGGGGACAAAAACATTCAGTACTTC. Protein sequence: CASSLPLGQGDKNIQYF.

In its sample, this clonotype was seen a few times. The V gene is TRBV11-2, the J gene TRBJ1-1; 7 bases are a match to TRBD1. Germline V gives CDR1 SGHAT, CDR2 FQNNGV. Trimming took 5 bases from V and 1 from J; bases not matched to a gene: 4. The length of the CDR3 is 14 residues. The CDR3 sequence: CASSQGQWNTEAFF. As DNA, the CDR3 is TGTGCCAGCAGCCAGGGACAGTGGAACACTGAAGCTTTCTTT.

The chain carries TRBV12-3 or TRBV12-4 and TRBJ1-4; no clear D. This CDR3 has 14 amino acids. V dropped 5 bases and J dropped 5 bases, with 12 bases sitting between them. The DNA for the CDR3 is TGTGCCAGCAGTGCTCCGGGGAAAAATGAAAAACTGTTTTTT. This translates into CASSAPGKNEKLFF.

In the case of this clonotype: A much larger clonotype is one base distant, so this may be a read error. V and J are TRBV7-2 and TRBJ2-3; 10 bases align to TRBD2. This CDR3 has 18 residues. Germline-derived CDR1 and CDR2 are SGHTA and FQGNSA. The CDR3 DNA reads TGTGCCAGCAGCTCCCTTAGCCTTAGCGGGGGGCCCGCAGATACGCCGTATTTT. As protein: CASSSLSLSGGPADTPYF.

For this clonotype: A much larger clone differs by one base, so this may be a read error. The rearrangement joins TRBV30 to TRBJ1-5, with unresolved D. The germline CDR1 and CDR2 sequences are GTSNPN and SVGIG (reference sequence). CDR3 size: 13 residues. The V end lost 1 base, the J end lost 0 bases, and 4 bases lay between the germline ends. CDR3: CAWSGNSNQPQHF. In DNA form, the CDR3 reads TGTGCCTGGAGTGGAAATAGCAATCAGCCCCAGCATTTT.

The rearrangement links TRBV3-1 to TRBJ1-4; D is ambiguous. CDR3 length: 12 residues. Germline-derived CDR1 and CDR2 are LGHDT and YNNKEL (reference sequence). Deletions cut 5 bases from V and 8 bases from J, with 9 bases between. The CDR3 bases are TGTGCCAGCAGCGCCTTCGAGGAAAAACTGTTTTTT. Translated, it gives CASSAFEEKLFF.

V and J are TRBV29-1 and TRBJ2-1; D might be TRBD2 (5 bases). This CDR3 contains 11 residues. CDR1 and CDR2 from the germline V gene are SQVTM and ANQGSEA. The V and J ends lost 5 bases and 12 bases respectively, with 14 bases between them. CDR3 nucleotide sequence: TGCAGCGTTAAACCCGTACGGGGGCAGTTCTTC. Amino acids: CSVKPVRGQFF.

The chain couples TRBV7-2 to TRBJ2-7, with unresolved D. With 0 bases removed from V and 6 bases from J, the gap between germline ends came to 18 bases. Germline loops: CDR1 SGHTA, CDR2 FQGNSA. The CDR3 spans 16 residues. The CDR3 spells CASSLASDPSMGEQYF. The CDR3 DNA sequence: TGTGCCAGCAGCTTAGCTTCCGATCCGAGTATGGGCGAGCAGTACTTC.

This clonotype was seen more than once but under ten times. V and J are TRBV18 and TRBJ2-4, with 8 bases that match TRBD2. V trimming: 0 bases; J trimming: 1 base; junction bases outside the gene matches: 2. CDR1 KGHSH and CDR2 LQKENI come from the germline V gene. The CDR3 is 16 amino acids. The CDR3 is CASSPPSGAAKNIQYF. The DNA for the CDR3 is TGTGCCAGCTCACCACCTAGCGGGGCGGCCAAAAACATTCAGTACTTC.

This clonotype was seen many times. The rearrangement joins TRBV20-1 to TRBJ2-1; 8 positions agree with TRBD2. V lost 1 base to trimming and J lost 4 bases; unmatched junction nucleotides: 9. The CDR3 extends over 16 amino acids. The germline V gene encodes CDR1 DFQATT and CDR2 SNEGSKA (reference sequence). Written as DNA, the CDR3 is TGCAGTGCTAGAGGCTTCGGGGGGGGGGCTTACAATGAGCAGTTCTTC. Protein: CSARGFGGGAYNEQFF.

This clonotype was seen a few times. This chain uses TRBV6-5 with TRBJ1-5, with D unclear. The germline gives CDR1 MNHEY, CDR2 SVGAGI. The CDR3 totals 13 residues. With 4 bases removed from V and 3 bases from J, the gap between germline ends came to 7 bases. Here the CDR3 reads CASSLRFNQPQHF. The CDR3 nucleotides read TGTGCCAGCAGTTTACGGTTCAATCAGCCCCAGCATTTT.

The chain uses TRBV20-1 and TRBJ2-7; the match to TRBD1 covers 7 bases. The CDR3 loop spans 13 amino acids. CDR1 and CDR2 (germline): DFQATT, SNEGSKA (reference sequence). Trimming at V came to 4 bases and at J to 3 bases, leaving 6 bases not matched to a gene. The CDR3 loop reads CSAIEGAHYEQYF. The CDR3 region has the DNA TGCAGTGCTATTGAGGGGGCCCACTACGAGCAGTACTTC.

V and J are TRBV2 and TRBJ2-4; 7 bases align to TRBD1. Near its end, the DNA agrees better with TRBJ2-7, so the J call may be wrong. CDR1 is SNHLY and CDR2 is FYNNEI in the germline V gene. The CDR3 is 14 amino acids. The CDR3 loop is CASALATGWSEQYF. Written as DNA, the CDR3 is TGTGCCAGCGCCCTGGCGACAGGGTGGTCCGAGCAGTACTTC.

At least ten counts were recorded for this clonotype. This rearrangement joins TRBV29-1 to TRBJ1-4; 9 bases agree with TRBD1. V dropped 7 bases and J dropped 12; count of bases not matched to a gene: 6. The CDR3 spans 11 residues. Looked up from germline, CDR1 is SQVTM and CDR2 is ANQGSEA. The CDR3 here is CSAVTGGELFF. The DNA for the CDR3 is TGCAGCGCCGTTACAGGGGGCGAACTGTTTTTT.

This clonotype was observed a few times. It is unclear where the CDR3 begins or ends on the DNA, so no DNA is shown, and the CDR3 is as TCRdb lists it. The chain is built from TRBV6-2 or TRBV6-3 and TRBJ1-6; no check of the table's D call, TRBD1, against the DNA was made. A total of 15 residues make up the CDR3, ends included. Germline V gives CDR1 MNHEY, CDR2 SVGEGT. The CDR3 loop reads CASSTSTGMGSPLHF.

The J gene is TRBJ2-7, the V gene TRBV5-1; 11 nucleotides match TRBD2. J gave up 4 bases and V 4 bases, and 7 bases lay outside the gene matches. Germline CDR1 SGHRS, CDR2 YFSETQ. The CDR3 is 15 amino acids. Here the CDR3 DNA reads TGCGCCAGCAGCCCCAGACTAGCGGGAAAGTACGAGCAGTACTTC. Translation gives CASSPRLAGKYEQYF.

This clonotype was recorded at least ten times. The DNA of the CDR3 is TGCAGCGTTGAAGGACAAGTAAATGAGCAGTTCTTC. Its protein product is CSVEGQVNEQFF. The V gene is TRBV29-1, the J gene TRBJ2-1, with D hard to call. CDR3 length: 12 amino acids. Germline assignment: CDR1 SQVTM and CDR2 ANQGSEA. V was clipped by 1 base and J by 7 bases, with 8 bases between them.

This clonotype turned up a few times. V gene TRBV15 combines with J gene TRBJ1-5; 9 nucleotides align to TRBD1. The CDR3 contains 16 residues. The V segment lost 1 base and the J segment 6 bases; nucleotides outside the gene matches: 7. From germline, CDR1 is LNHNV and CDR2 YYDKDF (reference sequence). The CDR3 DNA is TGTGCCACCAGCAGAGCCTCGACAGGGGGAAGTCAGCCCCAGCATTTT. Amino acids: CATSRASTGGSQPQHF.

In this sample, this clonotype turned up a few times. This rearrangement joins TRBV12-3 or TRBV12-4 to TRBJ1-5; TRBD1 matches 8 bases. V lost 3 bases, J lost 6 bases, and 7 bases stayed unmatched. This CDR3 contains 15 residues. Here the CDR3 DNA reads TGTGCCAGCAGTTTGTCAGGGGGCAGGGGTCAGCCCCAGCATTTT. This encodes CASSLSGGRGQPQHF.

V and J are TRBV20-1 and TRBJ2-1, with 12 bases that match TRBD2. J lost 3 bases, V lost 0 bases, and 9 bases had no gene match. Germline CDR1 and CDR2: DFQATT and SNEGSKA (reference sequence). This CDR3 is built from 18 residues. The chain's CDR3 is CSARDPTSGGPLYNEQFF. CDR3 in DNA: TGCAGTGCTAGAGATCCTACTAGCGGGGGGCCCCTCTACAATGAGCAGTTCTTC.

A few counts support this clonotype. An end of the junction does not agree with germline; a read error may underlie this. The chain has TRBV6-5 and TRBJ1-3, with D possibly being TRBD1 (6 bases). Germline V CDR1 and CDR2: MNHEY, SVGAGI. The CDR3 consists of 14 residues. The CDR3 spells CTSSSTGSGNTIYF. The CDR3 nucleotides are TGTACCAGCAGTTCCACAGGGTCTGGAAACACCATATATTTT.